The present T cell receptor beta chain was sequenced within a study of blood T cell repertoires in COVID-19. Whole-study context: Italy, Spain and the United States were the sources of the convalescent and acute COVID-19 samples. Sources were T cells, B-cell-depleted T cells, or PBMCs; the material itself was cDNA or gDNA.

As handled by the study authors: Reference gene primer amplification in the assay estimated nucleated cell counts. Assay used: immunoSEQ multiplex PCR; TCRdb lists only in-frame clones, some missing. That table supplies the V and J calls and clone size; D and trimming were determined from the DNA. The sample has 120,000 to 150,000 clones, around nine tenths seen once. V gave up 2 bases and J gave up 0 bases, with 11 bases separating them. This CDR3 has 16 residues. The TCR comes from a woman between 55 and 75 years old with acute or convalescent COVID-19. The sample consisted of peripheral blood. The chain recombines TRBV23-1 with TRBJ1-5; D unresolved. TRBV23-1 is an ORF, and what it does is uncertain. CDR3 loop: CASSQSPKPSNQPQHF. For the CDR3, the DNA is TGCGCCAGCAGTCAAAGTCCTAAACCTAGCAATCAGCCCCAGCATTTT.